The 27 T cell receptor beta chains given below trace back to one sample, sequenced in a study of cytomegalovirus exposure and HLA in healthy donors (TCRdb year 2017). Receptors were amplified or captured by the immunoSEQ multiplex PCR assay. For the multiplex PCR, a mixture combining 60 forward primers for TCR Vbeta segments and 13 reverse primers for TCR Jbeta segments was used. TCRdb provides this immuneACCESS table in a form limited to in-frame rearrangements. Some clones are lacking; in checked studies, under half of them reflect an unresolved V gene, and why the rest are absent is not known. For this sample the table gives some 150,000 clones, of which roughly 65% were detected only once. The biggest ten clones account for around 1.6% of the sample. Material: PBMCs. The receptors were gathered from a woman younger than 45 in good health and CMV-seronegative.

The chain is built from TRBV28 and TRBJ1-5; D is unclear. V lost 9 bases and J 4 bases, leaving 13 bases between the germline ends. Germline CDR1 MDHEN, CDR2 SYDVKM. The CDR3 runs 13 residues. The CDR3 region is CASLDELNQPQHF. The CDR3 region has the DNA TGTGCCAGTTTGGATGAACTAAATCAGCCCCAGCATTTT.

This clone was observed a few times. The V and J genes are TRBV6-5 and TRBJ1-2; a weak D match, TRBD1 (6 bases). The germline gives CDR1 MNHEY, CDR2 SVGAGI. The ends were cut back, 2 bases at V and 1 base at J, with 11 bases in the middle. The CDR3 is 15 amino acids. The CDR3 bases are TGTGCCAGCAGTTACGGGGGGGCTAGTAACTATGGCTACACCTTC. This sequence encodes CASSYGGASNYGYTF.

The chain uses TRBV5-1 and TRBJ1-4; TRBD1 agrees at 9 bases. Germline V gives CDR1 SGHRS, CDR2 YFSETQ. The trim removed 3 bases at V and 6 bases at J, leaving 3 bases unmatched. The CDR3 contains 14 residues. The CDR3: CASSWDRDDEKLFF. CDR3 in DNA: TGCGCCAGCAGCTGGGACAGGGATGATGAAAAACTGTTTTTT.

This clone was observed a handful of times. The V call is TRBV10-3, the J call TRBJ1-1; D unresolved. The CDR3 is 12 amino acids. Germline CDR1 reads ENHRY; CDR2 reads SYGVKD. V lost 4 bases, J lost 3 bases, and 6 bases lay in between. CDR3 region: CAISGGYTEAFF. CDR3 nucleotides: TGTGCCATCAGTGGAGGGTACACTGAAGCTTTCTTT.

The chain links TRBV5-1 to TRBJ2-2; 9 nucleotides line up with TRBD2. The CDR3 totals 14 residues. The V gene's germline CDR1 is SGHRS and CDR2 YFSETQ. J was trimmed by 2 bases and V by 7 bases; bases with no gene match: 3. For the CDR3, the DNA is TGCGCCAGCGAGGGACTAGCTAACACCGGGGAGCTGTTTTTT. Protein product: CASEGLANTGELFF.

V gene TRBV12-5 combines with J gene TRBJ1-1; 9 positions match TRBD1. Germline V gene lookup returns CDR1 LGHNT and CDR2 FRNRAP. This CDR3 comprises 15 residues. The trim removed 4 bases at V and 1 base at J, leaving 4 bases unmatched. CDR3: CASGSSDRGNTEAFF. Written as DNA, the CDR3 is TGTGCTAGTGGTTCCTCGGACAGGGGGAACACTGAAGCTTTCTTT.

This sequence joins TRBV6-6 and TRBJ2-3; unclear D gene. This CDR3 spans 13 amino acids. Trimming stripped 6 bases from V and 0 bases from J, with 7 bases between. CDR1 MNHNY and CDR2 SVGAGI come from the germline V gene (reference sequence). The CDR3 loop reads CASRSSSTDTQYF. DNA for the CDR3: TGTGCCAGCAGATCCTCTAGCACAGATACGCAGTATTTT.

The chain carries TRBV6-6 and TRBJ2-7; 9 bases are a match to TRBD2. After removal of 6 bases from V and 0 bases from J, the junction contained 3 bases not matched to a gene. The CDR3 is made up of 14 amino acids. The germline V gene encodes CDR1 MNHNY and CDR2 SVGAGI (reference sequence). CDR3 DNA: TGTGCCAGCAGCCCTAGCGGGGCCTCCTACGAGCAGTACTTC. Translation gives CASSPSGASYEQYF.

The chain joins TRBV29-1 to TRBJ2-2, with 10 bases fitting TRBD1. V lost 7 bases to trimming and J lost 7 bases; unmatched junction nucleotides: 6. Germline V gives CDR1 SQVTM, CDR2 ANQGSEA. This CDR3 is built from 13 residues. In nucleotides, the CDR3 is TGCAGCGCCGGGACAGGGGACGTCGGGGAGCTGTTTTTT. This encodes CSAGTGDVGELFF.

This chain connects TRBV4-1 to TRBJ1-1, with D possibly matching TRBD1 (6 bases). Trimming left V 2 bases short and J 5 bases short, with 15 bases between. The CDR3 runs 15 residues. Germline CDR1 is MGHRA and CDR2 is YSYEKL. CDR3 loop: CASSQRGGAGTEAFF. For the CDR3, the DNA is TGCGCCAGCAGCCAAAGGGGGGGCGCGGGGACTGAAGCTTTCTTT.

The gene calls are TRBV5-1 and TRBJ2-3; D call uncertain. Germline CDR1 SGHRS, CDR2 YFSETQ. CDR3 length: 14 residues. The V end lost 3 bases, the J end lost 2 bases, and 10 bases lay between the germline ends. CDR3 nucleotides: TGCGCCAGCAGCTCACTTGACAACACAGATACGCAGTATTTT. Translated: CASSSLDNTDTQYF.

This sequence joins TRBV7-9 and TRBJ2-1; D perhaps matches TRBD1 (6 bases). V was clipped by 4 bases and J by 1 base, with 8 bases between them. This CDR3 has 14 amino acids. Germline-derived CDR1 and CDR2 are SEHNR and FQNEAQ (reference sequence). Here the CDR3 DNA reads TGTGCCAGCAGCTCCGACAGGTCCTACAATGAGCAGTTCTTC. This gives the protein CASSSDRSYNEQFF.

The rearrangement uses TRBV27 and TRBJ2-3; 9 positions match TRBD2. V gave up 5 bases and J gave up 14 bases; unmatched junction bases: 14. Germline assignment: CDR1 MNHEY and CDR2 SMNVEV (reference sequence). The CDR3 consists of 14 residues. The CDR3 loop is CASSPLPGAGGWYF. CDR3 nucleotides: TGTGCCAGCAGTCCCCTCCCCGGAGCGGGGGGCTGGTATTTT.

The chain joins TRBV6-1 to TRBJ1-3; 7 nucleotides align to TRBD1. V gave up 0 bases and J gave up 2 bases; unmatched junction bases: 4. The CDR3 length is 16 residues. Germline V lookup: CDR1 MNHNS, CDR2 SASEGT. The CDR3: CASSEAGQVAGNTIYF. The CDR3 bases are TGTGCCAGCAGTGAAGCAGGACAGGTCGCTGGAAACACCATATATTTT.

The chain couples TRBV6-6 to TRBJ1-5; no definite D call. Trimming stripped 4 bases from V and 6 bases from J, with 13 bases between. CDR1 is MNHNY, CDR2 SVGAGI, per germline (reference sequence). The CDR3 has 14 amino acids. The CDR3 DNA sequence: TGTGCCAGCAGTTTAGAGGGAATGGCTCAGCCCCAGCATTTT. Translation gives CASSLEGMAQPQHF.

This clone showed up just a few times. CDR3 sequence reads: CASSVLAGGNDEQFF. The CDR3 DNA follows: TGTGCCAGCAGCGTCCTAGCGGGAGGAAACGATGAGCAGTTCTTC. V and J are TRBV9 and TRBJ2-1, with 11 positions matching TRBD2. CDR1 and CDR2 from the germline V gene are SGDLS and YYNGEE. This CDR3 is 15 amino acids long. After removal of 2 bases from V and 8 bases from J, the junction contained 6 bases not matched to a gene.

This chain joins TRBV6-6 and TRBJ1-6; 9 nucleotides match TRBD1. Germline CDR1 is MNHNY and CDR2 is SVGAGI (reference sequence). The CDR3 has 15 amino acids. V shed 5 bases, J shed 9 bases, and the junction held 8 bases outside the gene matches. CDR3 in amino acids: CASSRDRARISPLHF. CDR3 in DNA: TGTGCCAGCAGTCGGGACAGGGCGCGTATTTCACCCCTCCACTTT.

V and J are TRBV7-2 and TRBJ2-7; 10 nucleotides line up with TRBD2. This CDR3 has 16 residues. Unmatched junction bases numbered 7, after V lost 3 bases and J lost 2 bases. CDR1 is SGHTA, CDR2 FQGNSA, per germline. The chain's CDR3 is CASSFPSSGSPYEQYF. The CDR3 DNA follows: TGTGCCAGCAGCTTCCCGTCTAGCGGGAGCCCCTACGAGCAGTACTTC. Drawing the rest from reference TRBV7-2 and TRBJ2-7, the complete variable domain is GAGVSQSPSNKVTEKGKDVELRCDPISGHTALYWYRQSLGQGLEFLIYFQGNSAPDKSGLPSDRFSAERTGGSVSTLTIQRTQQEDSAVYLCASSFPSSGSPYEQYFGPGTRLTVT.

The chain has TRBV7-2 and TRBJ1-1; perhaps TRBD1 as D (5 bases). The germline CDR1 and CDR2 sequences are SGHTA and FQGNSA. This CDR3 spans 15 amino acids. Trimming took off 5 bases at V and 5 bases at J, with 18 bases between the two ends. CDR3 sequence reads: CASSGRGSGGTEAFF. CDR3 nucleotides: TGTGCCAGCAGCGGGCGGGGGTCCGGTGGGACTGAAGCTTTCTTT.

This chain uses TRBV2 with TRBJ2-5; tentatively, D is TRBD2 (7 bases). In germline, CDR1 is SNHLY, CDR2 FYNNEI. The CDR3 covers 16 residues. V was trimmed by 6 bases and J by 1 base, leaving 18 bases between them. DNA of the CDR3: TGTGCCAGCAGGAGGGGGGGACTAAGCGTCCAAGAGACCCAGTACTTC. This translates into CASRRGGLSVQETQYF.

In DNA, the CDR3 is TGTGCCAGCAAGAGCAGCGGGGGGGGTTACAATGAGCAGTTCTTC. As protein: CASKSSGGGYNEQFF. The V and J genes are TRBV27 and TRBJ2-1, with 10 positions matching TRBD2. V was pared by 7 bases and J by 4 bases, with 7 bases of the junction left unmatched. The CDR3 has 15 amino acids. CDR1 MNHEY and CDR2 SMNVEV come from the germline V gene (reference sequence).

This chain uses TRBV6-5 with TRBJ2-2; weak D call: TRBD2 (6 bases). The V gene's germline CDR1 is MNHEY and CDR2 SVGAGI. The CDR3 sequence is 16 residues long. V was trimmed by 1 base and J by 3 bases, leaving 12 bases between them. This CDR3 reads CASSYYSGVDTGELFF. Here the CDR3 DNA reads TGTGCCAGCAGTTACTACTCGGGGGTGGACACCGGGGAGCTGTTTTTT.

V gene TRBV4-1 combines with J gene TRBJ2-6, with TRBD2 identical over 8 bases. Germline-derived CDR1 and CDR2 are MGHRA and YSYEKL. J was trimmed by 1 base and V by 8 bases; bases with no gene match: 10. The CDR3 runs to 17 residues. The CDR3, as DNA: TGCGCCAGCTCACCACTAGCGGATTTTTCTGGGGCCAACGTCCTGACTTTC. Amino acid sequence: CASSPLADFSGANVLTF.

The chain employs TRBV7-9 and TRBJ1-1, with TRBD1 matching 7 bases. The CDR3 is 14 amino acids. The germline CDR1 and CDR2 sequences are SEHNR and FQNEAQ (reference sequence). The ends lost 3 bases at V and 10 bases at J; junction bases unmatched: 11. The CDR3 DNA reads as TGTGCCAGCAGCTTTTCAGGGGGAGGACGGATAGCTTTCTTT. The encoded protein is CASSFSGGGRIAFF.

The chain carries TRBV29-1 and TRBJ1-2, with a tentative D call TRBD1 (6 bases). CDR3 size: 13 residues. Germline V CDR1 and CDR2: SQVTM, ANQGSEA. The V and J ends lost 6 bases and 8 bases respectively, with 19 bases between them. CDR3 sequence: CSVPSGGGRGYTF. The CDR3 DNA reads TGCAGCGTACCAAGTGGTGGGGGCAGAGGCTACACCTTC. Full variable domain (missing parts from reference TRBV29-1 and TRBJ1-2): SAVISQKPSRDICQRGTSLTIQCQVDSQVTMMFWYRQQPGQSLTLIATANQGSEATYESGFVIDKFPISRPNLTFSTLTVSNMSPEDSSIYLCSVPSGGGRGYTFGSGTRLTVV.

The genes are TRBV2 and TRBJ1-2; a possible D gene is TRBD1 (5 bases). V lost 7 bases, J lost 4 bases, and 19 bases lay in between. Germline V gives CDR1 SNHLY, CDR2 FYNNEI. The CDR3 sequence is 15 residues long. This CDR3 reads CASTLGGRGFYGYTF. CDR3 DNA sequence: TGTGCCAGCACCCTGGGGGGACGTGGCTTCTATGGCTACACCTTC.

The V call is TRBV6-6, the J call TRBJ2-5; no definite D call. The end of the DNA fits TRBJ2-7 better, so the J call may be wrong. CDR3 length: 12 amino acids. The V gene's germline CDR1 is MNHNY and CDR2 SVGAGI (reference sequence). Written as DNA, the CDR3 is TGTGCCAGCAGGCTCGAAGCGAACGAGCAGTACTTC. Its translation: CASRLEANEQYF.